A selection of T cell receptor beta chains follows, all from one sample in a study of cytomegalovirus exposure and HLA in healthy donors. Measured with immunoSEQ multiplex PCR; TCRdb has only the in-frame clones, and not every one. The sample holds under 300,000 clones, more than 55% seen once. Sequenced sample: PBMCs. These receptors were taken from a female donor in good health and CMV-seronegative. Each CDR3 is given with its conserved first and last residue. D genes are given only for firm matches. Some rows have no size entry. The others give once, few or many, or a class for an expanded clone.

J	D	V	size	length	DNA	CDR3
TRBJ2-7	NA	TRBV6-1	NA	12	TGTGCCAGCACCCGGACAGTCTACGAGCAGTACTTC	CASTRTVYEQYF
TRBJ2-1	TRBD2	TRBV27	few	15	TGTGCCAGCAGTTTAGCAGCGGGAGGGCACGATGAGCAGTTCTTC	CASSLAAGGHDEQFF
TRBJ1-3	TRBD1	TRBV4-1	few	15	TGCGCCAGCAGCCCGGGGACAGCGCCTGGAAACACCATATATTTT	CASSPGTAPGNTIYF
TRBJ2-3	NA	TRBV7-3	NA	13	TGTGCCAGCAGCCCGACCGACTTGGATACGCAGTATTTT	CASSPTDLDTQYF
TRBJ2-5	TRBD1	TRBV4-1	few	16	TGCGCCAGCAGCCAAGCAGGGGGTAGCGAACAAGAGACCCAGTACTTC	CASSQAGGSEQETQYF
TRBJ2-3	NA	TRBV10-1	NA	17	TGCGCCAGCAGTTCAAAATGGCAGCGGACCCGCACAGATACGCAGTATTTT	CASSSKWQRTRTDTQYF
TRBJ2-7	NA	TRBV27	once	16	TGTGCCAGCAGTTTATATCGCAGGGGGGATGGCTACGAGCAGTACTTC	CASSLYRRGDGYEQYF
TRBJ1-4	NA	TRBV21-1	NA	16	TGTGCCAGCAGCAAAATAGGGGACAGTAGAGTTGAAAAACTGTTTTTT	CASSKIGDSRVEKLFF
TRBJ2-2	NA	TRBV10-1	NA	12	TGCGCCAGCTTCTGCAGGGTAAGGGAGGTGTTTTTT	CASFCRVREVFF
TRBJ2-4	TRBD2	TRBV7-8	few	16	TGTGCCAGCAGCCTAAGGGAGGGCCTCGCCAAAAACATTCAGTACTTC	CASSLREGLAKNIQYF
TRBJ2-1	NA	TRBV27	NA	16	TGTGCCAGCAGTTTATCCCCCGCCTCGGGGTGGAATGAGCAGTTCTTC	CASSLSPASGWNEQFF
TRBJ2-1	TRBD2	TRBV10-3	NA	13	TGTGCCATCGGGACTAGCCTTAACAATGAGCAGTTCTTC	CAIGTSLNNEQFF
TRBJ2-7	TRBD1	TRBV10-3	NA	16	TGTGCCATCAGTGTTCCCCCGCCGCAGGGGGTTTACGAGCAGTACTTC	CAISVPPPQGVYEQYF
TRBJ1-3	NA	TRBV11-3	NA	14	TGTGCCAGCGGAGACAGTCCCTCTGGAAACACCATATATTTT	CASGDSPSGNTIYF
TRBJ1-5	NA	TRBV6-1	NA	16	TGTGCCAGCAGTGAAGGATCTGGGGCCCTCAATCAGCCCCAGCATTTT	CASSEGSGALNQPQHF
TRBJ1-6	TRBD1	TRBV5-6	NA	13	TGTGCCAGCAGTGGACAGGCATATTCACCCCTCCACTTT	CASSGQAYSPLHF
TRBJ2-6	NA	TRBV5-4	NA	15	TGTGCCAGCAGCAGTCGACAGGCTGGGGCCAACGTCCTGACTTTC	CASSSRQAGANVLTF
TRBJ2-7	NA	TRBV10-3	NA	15	TGTGCCATCAGTCTGGAGCTAGTCCGATCCTACGAGCAGTACTTC	CAISLELVRSYEQYF
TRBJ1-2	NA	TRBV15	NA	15	TGTGCCACCAGCAGAGCTGATCGGACATTCTATGGCTACACCTTC	CATSRADRTFYGYTF
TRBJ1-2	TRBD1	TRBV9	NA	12	TGTGCCAGCAGCTTAGGGACAGGGGACTACACCTTC	CASSLGTGDYTF
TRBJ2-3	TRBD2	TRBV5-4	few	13	TGTGCCAGCAGACCACTAGCGGCAGATACGCAGTATTTT	CASRPLAADTQYF
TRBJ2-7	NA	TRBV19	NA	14	TGTGCCAGTAGTACCCGGACTACCTCCTACGAGCAGTACTTC	CASSTRTTSYEQYF
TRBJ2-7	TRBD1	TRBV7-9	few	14	TGTGCCAGCAGCTTTCTACAGGGGCCCTACGAGCAGTACTTC	CASSFLQGPYEQYF
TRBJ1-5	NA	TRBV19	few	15	TGTGCCAGTAGCAGGGGCGGTTATGCGGATCAGCCCCAGCATTTT	CASSRGGYADQPQHF
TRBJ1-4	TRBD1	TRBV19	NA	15	TGTGCCAGTAGTAACCAAGGACAGGGGAATGAAAAACTGTTTTTT	CASSNQGQGNEKLFF
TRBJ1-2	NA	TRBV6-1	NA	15	TGTGCCAGCAGTGACTGGACCTCAGGGGCCGATGGCTACACCTTC	CASSDWTSGADGYTF
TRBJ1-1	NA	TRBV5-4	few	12	TGTGCCAGCAGTGGGGGGGCTACTGAAGCTTTCTTT	CASSGGATEAFF
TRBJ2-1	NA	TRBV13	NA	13	TGTGCCAGCAGCTTACTAGATGCAAATGAGCAGTTCTTC	CASSLLDANEQFF
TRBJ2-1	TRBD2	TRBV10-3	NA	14	TGTGCCTCCTCGGGGGGGGGCTCCTACAATGAGCAGTTCTTC	CASSGGGSYNEQFF
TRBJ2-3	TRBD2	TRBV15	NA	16	TGTGCCACCAGCAGAGGCCGCGGGGGGGCAACAGATACGCAGTATTTT	CATSRGRGGATDTQYF
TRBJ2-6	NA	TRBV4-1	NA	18	TGCGCCAGCAGCCAAGAAGTTACAGGGCCATCTGGGGCCAACGTCCTGACTTTC	CASSQEVTGPSGANVLTF
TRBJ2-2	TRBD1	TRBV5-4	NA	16	TGTGCCAGCAGCTTTCGGGACAGGGGAAAGACCGGGGAGCTGTTTTTT	CASSFRDRGKTGELFF